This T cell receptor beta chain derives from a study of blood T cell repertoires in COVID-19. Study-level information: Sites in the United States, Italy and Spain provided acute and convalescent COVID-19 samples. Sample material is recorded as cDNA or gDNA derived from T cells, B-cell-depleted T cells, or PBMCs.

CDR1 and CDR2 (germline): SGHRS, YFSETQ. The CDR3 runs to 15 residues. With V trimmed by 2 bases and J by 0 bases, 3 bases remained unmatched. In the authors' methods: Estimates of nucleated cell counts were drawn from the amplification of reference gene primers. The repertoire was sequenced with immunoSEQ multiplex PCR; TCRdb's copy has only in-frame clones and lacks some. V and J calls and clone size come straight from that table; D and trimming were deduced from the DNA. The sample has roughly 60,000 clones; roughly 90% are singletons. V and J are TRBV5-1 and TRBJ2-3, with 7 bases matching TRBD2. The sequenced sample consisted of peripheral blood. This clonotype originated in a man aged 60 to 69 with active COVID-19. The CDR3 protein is CASSLSGTSTDTQYF. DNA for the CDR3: TGCGCCAGCAGCTTAAGCGGGACTAGCACAGATACGCAGTATTTT.